The T cell receptor beta chain described here comes from a study of cytomegalovirus exposure and HLA in healthy donors. With 60 Vbeta and 13 Jbeta primers, the PCR was carried out. Measured with immunoSEQ multiplex PCR; TCRdb has only the in-frame clones, and not every one. The sample has some 100,000 clones; 84% are singletons. Although they were nominally healthy when sampled, donors likely had unrecorded immune exposures. The CDR3 totals 15 residues. The germline V gene has CDR1 MDHEN and CDR2 SYDVKM. General study results and limits: It is likely that the observed cluster of highly shared sequence variants was a sequencing artifact. A later analysis linked a missense variant in DCLRE1C to the trimming of TCR beta V and J genes. Further analysis was carried out later, and it showed several of the most significant clusters appearing linked to common viral pathogens.

Concerning this clone itself: Its antigen is undetermined. Mismatch with germline at one junction end may stem from a read error.

This sequence joins TRBV28 and TRBJ2-7; 12 nucleotides line up with TRBD2. The sequence was obtained from a woman aged 18-35 years in good health and CMV-seronegative. The sequenced sample consisted of PBMCs. CDR3 bases: TGTGCCAGCAGTTTAGGACTAGCGGGACGATACGAGCAGCACTTC. Its translation: CASSLGLAGRYEQHF. Full variable domain (rest looked up from reference TRBV28 and TRBJ2-7): DVKVTQSSRYLVKRTGEKVFLECVQDMDHENMFWYRQDPGLGLRLIYFSYDVKMKEKGDIPEGYSVSREKKERFSLILESASTNQTSMYLCASSLGLAGRYEQHFGPGTRLTVT.